This paragraph covers one T cell receptor beta chain sequence. Antigen: not known. The time point denotes: pre-treatment baseline. Sampling occurred pretreatment (T0) and at week 3 (W3), after cycle one of checkpoint blockade. Apart from two fast progressors, RECIST 1.1 response was judged 12 weeks post-infusion. The data were obtained in a study of blood T cell dynamics during melanoma immunotherapy. Study overall: First-line therapy was either pembrolizumab or nivolumab with ipilimumab for metastatic melanoma. Whole-study findings and limits: PBMC repertoires of eventual disease-control patients split at W3 into clonality or diversity gains.

Germline loops: CDR1 SGHAT, CDR2 FQNNGV. V shed 1 base and J shed 4 bases, with 6 bases lying between them. The CDR3 totals 13 residues. Profiling relied on immunoSEQ multiplex PCR, and the TCRdb table lists in-frame clones only, not all of them. The sample carries 9,000 to 13,000 clones, about 87% recorded once. This sequence was found in a human donor with melanoma. V is TRBV11-2 and J is TRBJ2-3; no clear D gene. The material sequenced was blood, taken from a patient treated with checkpoint blockade. The DNA for the CDR3 is TGTGCCAGCAGCTTAGGGCTAGCAGATACGCAGTATTTT. Residues: CASSLGLADTQYF.